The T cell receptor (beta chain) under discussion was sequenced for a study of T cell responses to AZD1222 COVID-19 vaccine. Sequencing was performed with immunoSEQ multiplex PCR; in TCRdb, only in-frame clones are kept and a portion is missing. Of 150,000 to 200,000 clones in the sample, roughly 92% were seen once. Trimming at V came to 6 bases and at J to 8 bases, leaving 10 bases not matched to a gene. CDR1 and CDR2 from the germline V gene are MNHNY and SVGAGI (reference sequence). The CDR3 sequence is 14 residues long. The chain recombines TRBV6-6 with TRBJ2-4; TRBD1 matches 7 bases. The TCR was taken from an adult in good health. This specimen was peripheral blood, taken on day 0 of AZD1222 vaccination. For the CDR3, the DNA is TGTGCCAGCAGACACGACAGGGCGGCGTACATTCAGTACTTC. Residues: CASRHDRAAYIQYF.